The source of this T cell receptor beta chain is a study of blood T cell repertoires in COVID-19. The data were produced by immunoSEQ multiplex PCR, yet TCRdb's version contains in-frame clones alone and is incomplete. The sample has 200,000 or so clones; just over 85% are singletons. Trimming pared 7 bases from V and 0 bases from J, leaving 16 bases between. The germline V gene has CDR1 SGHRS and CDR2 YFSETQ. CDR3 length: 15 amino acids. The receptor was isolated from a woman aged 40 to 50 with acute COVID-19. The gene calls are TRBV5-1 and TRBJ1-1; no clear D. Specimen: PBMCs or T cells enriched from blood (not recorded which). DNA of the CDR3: TGCGCCAGCGCTGAAGGCAGGTTCTTGAACACTGAAGCTTTCTTT. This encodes CASAEGRFLNTEAFF.